The entry below describes one T cell receptor beta chain. This entry is derived from a study of T cell changes during pregnancy in multiple sclerosis. The data were produced by immunoSEQ multiplex PCR, yet TCRdb's version contains in-frame clones alone and is incomplete. The data contain around 19,000 clones, 88% of them singletons. The sample consisted of CD8+ T cells from peripheral blood mononuclear cells, taken in the third trimester of pregnancy. This receptor was obtained from a female donor in good health, enrolled as a control in a pregnancy study.

Here the CDR3 reads CASSRTPTSGNEQFF. In nucleotides, the CDR3 is TGTGCCAGTAGTAGGACTCCGACTAGCGGCAATGAGCAGTTCTTC. V usage is TRBV19 and J usage is TRBJ2-1; TRBD2 matches at 9 bases. V was clipped by 4 bases and J by 6 bases; unmatched bases: 7. CDR3 length equals 15 residues. In germline, CDR1 is LNHDA, CDR2 SQIVND (reference sequence).